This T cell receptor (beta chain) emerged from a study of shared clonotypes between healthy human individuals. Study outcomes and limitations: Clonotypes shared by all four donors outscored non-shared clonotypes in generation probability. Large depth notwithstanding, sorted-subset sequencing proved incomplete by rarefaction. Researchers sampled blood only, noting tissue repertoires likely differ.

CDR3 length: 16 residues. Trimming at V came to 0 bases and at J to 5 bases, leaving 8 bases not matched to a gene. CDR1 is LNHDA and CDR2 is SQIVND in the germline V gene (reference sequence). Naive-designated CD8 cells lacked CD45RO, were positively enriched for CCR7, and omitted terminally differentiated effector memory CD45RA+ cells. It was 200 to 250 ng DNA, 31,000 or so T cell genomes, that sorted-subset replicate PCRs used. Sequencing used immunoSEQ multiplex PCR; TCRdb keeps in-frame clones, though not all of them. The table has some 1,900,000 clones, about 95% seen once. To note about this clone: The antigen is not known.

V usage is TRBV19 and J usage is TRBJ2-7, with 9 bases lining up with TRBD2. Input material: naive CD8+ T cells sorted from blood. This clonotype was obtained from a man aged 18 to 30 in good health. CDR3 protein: CASSIDAGGPGDEQYF. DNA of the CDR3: TGTGCCAGTAGTATAGACGCGGGAGGGCCGGGCGACGAGCAGTACTTC.